This TCR beta chain appears in the sequencing data of a study of blood T cell repertoires in COVID-19. The study drew participants aged about 18 to 89 years from 20 to 30 US areas. Participants reported their clinical history, and cohort assignment relied on those reports. Two consecutive negative NP/OP PCR tests, clearance, or resolved symptoms defined Cohort 3 recovery. Germline CDR1 and CDR2: LGHDT and YNNKEL (reference sequence). The V segment lost 2 bases and the J segment 7 bases; nucleotides outside the gene matches: 8. The CDR3 sequence is 16 residues long. In the original analysis: Estimation of nucleated cell counts was performed using reference gene primer amplification. Some clones are missing from TCRdb's copy, which holds only in-frame ones; the method was immunoSEQ multiplex PCR. That table is the source of V, J and clone size, and D and trimming were worked out from the DNA. The sample shows roughly 520,000 clones, more than 75% of them seen only once.

The receptor's source is a woman in her forties who had recovered from COVID-19. The sequencing input was PBMCs or T cells enriched from blood (not recorded which). The chain recombines TRBV3-1 (or the pseudogene TRBV3-2) with TRBJ2-2; TRBD1 matches at 9 bases. The CDR3 sequence is CASSQLPGQGNGELFF. For the CDR3, the DNA is TGTGCCAGCAGCCAACTGCCGGGACAGGGTAACGGGGAGCTGTTTTTT.